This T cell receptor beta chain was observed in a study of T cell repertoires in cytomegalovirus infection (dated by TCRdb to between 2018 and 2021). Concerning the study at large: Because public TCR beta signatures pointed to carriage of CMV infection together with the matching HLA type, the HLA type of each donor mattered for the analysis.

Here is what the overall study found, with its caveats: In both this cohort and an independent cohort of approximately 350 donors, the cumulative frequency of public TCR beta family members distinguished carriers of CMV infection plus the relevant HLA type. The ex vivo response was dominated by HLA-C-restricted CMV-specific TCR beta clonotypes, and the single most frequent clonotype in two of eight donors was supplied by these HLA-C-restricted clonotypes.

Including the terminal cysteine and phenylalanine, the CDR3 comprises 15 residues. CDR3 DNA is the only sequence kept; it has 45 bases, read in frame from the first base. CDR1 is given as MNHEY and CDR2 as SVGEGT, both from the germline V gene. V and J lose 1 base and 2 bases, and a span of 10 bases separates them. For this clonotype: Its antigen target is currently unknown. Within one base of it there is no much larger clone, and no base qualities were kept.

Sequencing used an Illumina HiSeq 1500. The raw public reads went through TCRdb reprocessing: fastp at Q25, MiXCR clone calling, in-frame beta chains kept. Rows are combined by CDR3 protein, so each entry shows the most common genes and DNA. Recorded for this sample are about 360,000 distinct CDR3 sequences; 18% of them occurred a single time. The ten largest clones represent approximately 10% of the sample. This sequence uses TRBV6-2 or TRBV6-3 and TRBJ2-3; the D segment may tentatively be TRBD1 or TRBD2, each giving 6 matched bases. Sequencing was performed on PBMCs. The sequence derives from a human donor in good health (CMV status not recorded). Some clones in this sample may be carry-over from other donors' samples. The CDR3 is CASSYFGGDTDTQYF. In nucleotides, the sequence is TGTGCCAGCAGTTACTTCGGGGGCGACACAGATACGCAGTATTTT.